These T cell receptor beta chains were read from a single sample in a study of early T cells in non-severe SARS-CoV-2 infection. TCRdb passed the 5' RACE reads through MiXCR, listing each CDR3 protein once. Here the sample spans about 48,000 distinct CDR3 sequences, around 7.7% being singletons. Sequenced input: whole blood. These receptors came from an adult who was a healthcare worker with PCR-confirmed SARS-CoV-2 infection or an uninfected control (not recorded which). Both conserved end residues are part of each CDR3. Each record gives: J gene, V gene, clone size, D gene, CDR3 DNA, CDR3 protein. The D gene is left open where the match is weak. A row's size may be missing; if present it is once, few, many or a size class.

TRBJ2-5	TRBV28	.	.	TGTGCCAGCAGCGAAAGAGAGACCCAGTACTTC	CASSERETQYF
TRBJ2-2	TRBV14	.	.	TGTGCCAGCAGCCAAGTTGACCTCGGGGAGCTGTTTTTT	CASSQVDLGELFF
TRBJ2-1	TRBV20-1	few	.	TGCAGTGCTGCCCCTAGAACATCCATCTCCTACAATGAGCAGTTCTTC	CSAAPRTSISYNEQFF
TRBJ1-1	TRBV6-2/TRBV6-3	many	TRBD1	TGTGCCAGCACAGACAGGGAGAACACTGAAGCTTTCTTT	CASTDRENTEAFF
TRBJ2-2	TRBV19	.	TRBD1	TGTGCCAGTAGACCGGGACAGGGGGTTCCCGGGGAGCTGTTTTTT	CASRPGQGVPGELFF
TRBJ2-1	TRBV6-5	many	.	TGTGCCAGCAGTTTTCCCAAGTCAGGGAGCTCCTACAATGAGCAGTTCTTC	CASSFPKSGSSYNEQFF
TRBJ1-1	TRBV5-1	.	.	TGCGCCAGCAGCTTGCCCCCCCAAGGGGACCCTGAAGCTTTCTTT	CASSLPPQGDPEAFF
TRBJ2-4	TRBV5-1	.	.	TGCGCCAGCAGCTTGGATGGTCAGAAAAACATTCAGTACTTC	CASSLDGQKNIQYF
TRBJ1-4	TRBV11-2	.	.	TGTGCCAGCAGCTTATATAGCGGGGGCGTAATTGATGAAAAACTGTTTTTT	CASSLYSGGVIDEKLFF
TRBJ2-4	TRBV12-3/TRBV12-4	many	TRBD1	TGTGCCAGCAGCTCGACCGGGACAGGGATGAACATTCAGTACTTC	CASSSTGTGMNIQYF
TRBJ1-5	TRBV28	medium-sized	TRBD1	TGTGCCAGCGGGGACAGCTATAGCAATCAGCCCCAGCATTTT	CASGDSYSNQPQHF
TRBJ2-7	TRBV20-1	many	.	TGCAGTGCTAGGGAGTGGGTAACCTACGAGCAGTACTTC	CSAREWVTYEQYF
TRBJ1-2	TRBV29-1	many	.	TGCAGCGTTGACGAGGCAAACTATGGCTACACCTTC	CSVDEANYGYTF
TRBJ1-1	TRBV6-6	many	TRBD1	TGTGCCAGCAGTTACAGTCAGGGGGGAAGCACTGAAGCTTTCTTT	CASSYSQGGSTEAFF
TRBJ2-7	TRBV7-8	.	TRBD1	TGTGCCAGCAGCTTAAGGGGTGGGACAGGGATCCCCTACGAGCAGTACTTC	CASSLRGGTGIPYEQYF
TRBJ2-3	TRBV7-2	.	.	TGTGCCAGCAGCGAAGAAGGGGGGCCCATCACAGATACGCAGTATTTT	CASSEEGGPITDTQYF
TRBJ1-5	TRBV5-4	few	.	TGTGCCAGCAGCTTGGAGGTGGGTCAGCCCCAGCATTTT	CASSLEVGQPQHF
TRBJ1-2	TRBV27	many	TRBD1	TGTGCCAGCTCCGGGACAGGGGGTTCAGTCCCCTATGGCTACACCTTC	CASSGTGGSVPYGYTF
TRBJ1-5	TRBV7-5	many	.	.	CISVSEAKEQGGIQPQHF
TRBJ2-3	TRBV28	many	.	TGTGCCAGCAGTGGCAGGGGACCCCGCACAGATACGCAGTATTTT	CASSGRGPRTDTQYF
TRBJ1-2	TRBV12-3/TRBV12-4	many	.	TGTGCCAGCAGTTTGCAGGAGACCTATGGCTACACCTTC	CASSLQETYGYTF
TRBJ2-1	TRBV7-2	many	TRBD2	TGTGCCAGCAGCTCTAGCGGGGCCAGCTCTAGTTACAATGAGCAGTTCTTC	CASSSSGASSSYNEQFF
TRBJ1-1	TRBV28	many	.	TGTGCCAGCAGTTTAGGAGGGGGTTGGGTCACTGAAGCTTTCTTT	CASSLGGGWVTEAFF
TRBJ1-1	TRBV7-9	.	TRBD1	TGTGCCAGCAGCCCTGACAGGGGGGCGGGATACACTGAAGCTTTCTTT	CASSPDRGAGYTEAFF
TRBJ1-2	TRBV30	many	TRBD1	TGTGCCTGGAGTCCCGGGACAGGGAGTTATGGCTACACCTTC	CAWSPGTGSYGYTF
TRBJ2-1	TRBV7-8	few	.	TGTGCCAGCAGCCCAGCGATGGGCAATGAGCAGTTCTTC	CASSPAMGNEQFF
TRBJ1-5	TRBV28	.	TRBD1	TGTGCCAGCAGTCCGAGGGGGACAGCCGGAGGTAGGCCCCAGCATTTT	CASSPRGTAGGRPQHF
TRBJ2-7	TRBV5-1	few	.	TGCGCCAGCAGCTTGGGACGGGACTCCTACGAGCAGTACTTC	CASSLGRDSYEQYF
TRBJ2-7	TRBV20-1	.	.	TGCAGTGCTAGCCGGGACGGAAAACAGTACTTC	CSASRDGKQYF
TRBJ1-5	TRBV28	few	.	TGTGCCAGCATAGTTAGTGGCGGTTTATATCAGCCCCAGCATTTT	CASIVSGGLYQPQHF
TRBJ2-7	TRBV28	.	TRBD2	TGTGCCAGCAGTAGGGGGACTAGCGGGGCGGACGAGCAGTACTTC	CASSRGTSGADEQYF
TRBJ2-3	TRBV6-6	many	.	TGTGCCAGCAGCCCAAGATCCGGGGATAGCACAGATACGCAGTATTTT	CASSPRSGDSTDTQYF
TRBJ2-2	TRBV28	many	TRBD1	TGTGCCAGCAGTTCCGCCGGGACAGGGAACACCGGGGAGCTGTTTTTT	CASSSAGTGNTGELFF
TRBJ2-1	TRBV4-1	.	TRBD1	TGCGCCAGCAGCCAAGGGGACAGCTTCCTTTACAATGAGCAGTTCTTC	CASSQGDSFLYNEQFF
TRBJ1-5	TRBV10-2	.	.	TGCGCCAGCAGTGCGGGGCCCCGGCAGCCCCAGCATTTT	CASSAGPRQPQHF
TRBJ2-3	TRBV5-1	.	.	TGCGCCAGCAGCTCCGGGGGCGGGGCAGATACGCAGTATTTT	CASSSGGGADTQYF
TRBJ2-7	TRBV20-1	few	.	TGCAGTGCCCCCGGAACGACAGCGTCCTACGAGCAGTACTTC	CSAPGTTASYEQYF
TRBJ2-3	TRBV12-3/TRBV12-4	many	TRBD1	TGTGCCAGCAGCCCCGGGACAGGAAGCACAGATACGCAGTATTTT	CASSPGTGSTDTQYF
TRBJ2-7	TRBV3-1	many	.	TGTGCCAGCAGGGGGAACTACGAGCAGTACTTC	CASRGNYEQYF
TRBJ1-4	TRBV7-3	.	.	TGTGCCAGCAGCTTAATGGCAGTGCCGAATGAAAAACTGTTTTTT	CASSLMAVPNEKLFF
TRBJ2-7	TRBV25-1	.	.	TGTGCCAGCAGTGAGTCGGGCAGGAACTACGAGCAGTACTTC	CASSESGRNYEQYF
TRBJ2-7	TRBV27	many	.	TGTGCCAGCAGTCACGGCCCCTACGAGCAGTACTTC	CASSHGPYEQYF
TRBJ2-4	TRBV20-1	many	.	TGCAGTGCTAGAGCCGCCGGGAACATTCAGTACTTC	CSARAAGNIQYF
TRBJ2-4	TRBV28	many	.	TGTGCCAGCAGTTCGGGACAATTAGCCAAAAACATTCAGTACTTC	CASSSGQLAKNIQYF
TRBJ2-3	TRBV9	many	TRBD2	TGTGCCAGCAGCGTCACTAGCGGTGGAACTGATACGCAGTATTTT	CASSVTSGGTDTQYF
TRBJ1-2	TRBV5-6	.	.	TGTGCCAGCAGCTGGAGCTATGGCTACACCTTC	CASSWSYGYTF
TRBJ2-1	TRBV12-3/TRBV12-4	many	TRBD1	TGTGCCAGCAGTGACCCCGGGACAGGGCTCAATGAGCAGTTCTTC	CASSDPGTGLNEQFF
TRBJ2-2	TRBV28	few	.	TGTGCCAGCAGGTCGAACACCGGGGAGCTGTTTTTT	CASRSNTGELFF
TRBJ2-7	TRBV18	.	.	TGTGCCAGCTCACCGTCCCAGGGGACCTACGAGCAGTACTTC	CASSPSQGTYEQYF
TRBJ2-2	TRBV11-2	.	.	TGTGCCAGCAGCCTCGCGAACACCGGGGAGCTGTTTTTT	CASSLANTGELFF
TRBJ2-7	TRBV29-1	.	.	TGCAGCGTTGATTCTGGCGAGCAGTACTTC	CSVDSGEQYF